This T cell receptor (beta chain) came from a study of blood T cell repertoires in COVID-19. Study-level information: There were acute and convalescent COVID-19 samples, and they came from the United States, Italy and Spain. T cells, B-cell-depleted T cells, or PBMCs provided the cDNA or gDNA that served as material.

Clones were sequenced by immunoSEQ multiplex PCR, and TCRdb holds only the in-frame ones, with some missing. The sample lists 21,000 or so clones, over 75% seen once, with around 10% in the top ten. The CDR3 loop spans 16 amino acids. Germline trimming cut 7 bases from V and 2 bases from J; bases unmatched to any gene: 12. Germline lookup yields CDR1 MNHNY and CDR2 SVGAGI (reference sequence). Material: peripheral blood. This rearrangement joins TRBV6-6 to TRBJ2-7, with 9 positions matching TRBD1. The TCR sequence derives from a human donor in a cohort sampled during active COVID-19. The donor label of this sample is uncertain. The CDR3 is CASTLRGGTGTYEQYF. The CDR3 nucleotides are TGTGCCAGCACCCTAAGAGGTGGGACAGGGACCTACGAGCAGTACTTC.